One and the same sample provided the 27 T cell receptor beta chains below, sequenced in a study of cytomegalovirus exposure and HLA in healthy donors. The study ran its PCR with 60 Vbeta and 13 Jbeta primers. Produced via immunoSEQ multiplex PCR; TCRdb's table is partial and in-frame only. This repertoire shows around 160,000 clones, about 70% found once; its top ten account for less than 3.5%. Material: PBMCs. These receptor sequences come from a woman between 40 and 55 years old in good health and CMV-seropositive.

V and J are TRBV2 and TRBJ2-5, with 8 bases lining up with TRBD1. CDR1 SNHLY and CDR2 FYNNEI come from the germline V gene. V lost 1 base, J lost 3 bases, and 4 bases stayed unmatched. This CDR3 is 15 amino acids long. In nucleotides, the CDR3 is TGTGCCAGCAGTGAAGTCAGGGGGCTGAAAGAGACCCAGTACTTC. This codes for CASSEVRGLKETQYF.

The CDR3 nucleotides are TGCGCCAGCAGCTCATCCCCAGGTGGCACAGGGGGCGCCGCCGGGGAGCTGTTTTTT. Amino acids: CASSSSPGGTGGAAGELFF. The chain combines TRBV5-1 with TRBJ2-2; TRBD1 agrees at 9 bases. V lost 3 bases to trimming and J lost 6 bases; unmatched junction nucleotides: 18. CDR1 SGHRS and CDR2 YFSETQ come from the germline V gene. The CDR3 is made up of 19 amino acids.

The V and J genes are TRBV4-3 and TRBJ2-7; tentatively, D is TRBD1 (5 bases). Between the trimmed V and J ends, which lost 0 bases and 4 bases, there was a span of 22 bases. This CDR3 contains 18 residues. CDR1 and CDR2 (germline): LGHNA, YSLEER. CDR3 protein: CASSQETSEAGQWYEQYF. The CDR3 DNA is TGCGCCAGCAGCCAAGAAACCTCCGAGGCAGGGCAGTGGTACGAGCAGTACTTC.

The V gene is TRBV28, the J gene TRBJ2-1; TRBD2 aligns across 9 bases. The CDR3 has 16 residues. Trimming removed 7 bases from V and 9 bases from J; junction bases left unmatched: 16. Germline V gives CDR1 MDHEN, CDR2 SYDVKM. The CDR3 loop reads CASTLTGLARKGEQFF. The CDR3 DNA reads as TGTGCCAGCACCTTAACCGGACTAGCGAGGAAGGGTGAGCAGTTCTTC.

The chain carries TRBV27 and TRBJ1-5; perhaps TRBD1 as D (6 bases). Trimming pared 0 bases from V and 5 bases from J, leaving 11 bases between. Germline values: CDR1 MNHEY, CDR2 SMNVEV (reference sequence). The CDR3 extends over 15 amino acids. CDR3 nucleotide sequence: TGTGCCAGCAGTTTATCTTACAGGGTTGATCAGCCCCAGCATTTT. Protein sequence: CASSLSYRVDQPQHF.

V usage is TRBV11-1 and J usage is TRBJ2-5, with TRBD1 matching 8 bases. Germline CDR1 is SGHAT and CDR2 is FQDESV (reference sequence). The CDR3 extends over 16 amino acids. V lost 3 bases to trimming and J lost 1 base; unmatched junction nucleotides: 7. CDR3 sequence: CASSFEGQGPQETQYF. The CDR3 coding sequence is TGTGCCAGCAGCTTCGAAGGACAGGGTCCCCAAGAGACCCAGTACTTC.

Comment on this clone: Germline is not matched at one junction end, which may reflect a read error. The V and J genes are TRBV4-3 and TRBJ1-6; tentatively, D is TRBD1 (5 bases). CDR3 length equals 16 residues. Germline values: CDR1 LGHNA, CDR2 YSLEER. CDR3 DNA sequence: TGCGCCAGCAGCCAAGTTTTAAGCAGGGATGGTTCACCCCTCCCCTTT. Protein product: CASSQVLSRDGSPLPF.

This chain joins TRBV4-2 and TRBJ1-1, with 7 bases lining up with TRBD1. Trimming cost V 2 bases and J 0 bases; bases outside gene matches: 9. This CDR3 contains 17 residues. Germline values: CDR1 LGHNA, CDR2 YNFKEQ. Written as DNA, the CDR3 is TGTGCCAGCAGCCAACAGCAAAAGACAGGGATGAACACTGAAGCTTTCTTT. It specifies CASSQQQKTGMNTEAFF.

This chain joins TRBV6-5 and TRBJ2-5, with D possibly matching TRBD2 (6 bases). V lost 6 bases to trimming and J lost 0 bases, with 11 bases between them. Germline V lookup: CDR1 MNHEY, CDR2 SVGAGI. This CDR3 has 14 amino acids. In DNA form, the CDR3 reads TGTGCCAGCAGGGGAGGAACGTACCAAGAGACCCAGTACTTC. This gives the protein CASRGGTYQETQYF.

The gene calls are TRBV7-2 and TRBJ2-7; D is possibly TRBD2 (5 bases). The CDR3 is 15 amino acids. Germline lookup yields CDR1 SGHTA and CDR2 FQGNSA. Trimming stripped 3 bases from V and 0 bases from J, with 12 bases between. CDR3 nucleotides: TGTGCCAGCAGCTTGCTGGCGGGCTTCTCCTACGAGCAGTACTTC. Its protein product is CASSLLAGFSYEQYF.

The chain combines TRBV28 with TRBJ2-3; D possibly corresponds to TRBD1 (6 bases). The CDR3 covers 15 residues. V was cut by 1 base and J by 1 base, with 9 bases left in between. Germline assignment: CDR1 MDHEN and CDR2 SYDVKM. CDR3 nucleotide sequence: TGTGCCAGCAGTTTATCACAGGGCCGCACAGATACGCAGTATTTT. Translated: CASSLSQGRTDTQYF.

This chain joins TRBV28 and TRBJ1-3; 7 bases align to TRBD1. CDR3 length equals 17 residues. Germline assignment: CDR1 MDHEN and CDR2 SYDVKM. V shed 4 bases and J 4 bases; nucleotides not matched to a gene: 13. The CDR3 bases are TGTGCCAGCAGTTCGGTTGGAGAGGGGGCTGGCGGAAACACCATATATTTT. This translates into CASSSVGEGAGGNTIYF.

This clone was seen only once. The rearrangement uses TRBV18 and TRBJ2-1; 8 bases are a match to TRBD2. Germline CDR1 KGHSH, CDR2 LQKENI. Trimming took 1 base from V and 6 from J; bases not matched to a gene: 8. The CDR3 runs to 16 residues. In DNA form, the CDR3 reads TGTGCCAGCTCACCACTTGCGGGAGGAGGAAGCAATGAGCAGTTCTTC. This codes for CASSPLAGGGSNEQFF.

This clone was picked up a small number of times. The chain couples TRBV13 to TRBJ1-2; 9 bases fit TRBD1. The CDR3 sequence is 14 residues long. Germline assignment: CDR1 PRHDT and CDR2 FYEKMQ (reference sequence). Unmatched junction bases numbered 9, after V lost 5 bases and J lost 8 bases. The CDR3 is CASSAWDREWGYTF. CDR3 in DNA: TGTGCCAGCAGCGCGTGGGACAGGGAATGGGGCTACACCTTC.

V gene TRBV5-6 combines with J gene TRBJ1-1; TRBD1 aligns across 11 bases. With 4 bases clipped from V and 4 bases from J, the junction kept 9 bases outside the gene matches. Germline V gene lookup returns CDR1 SGHDT and CDR2 YYEEEE. The CDR3 is 16 amino acids. The CDR3 nucleotides read TGTGCCAGCAGCGGAAGGACAGGGGGCGCGGGCACTGAAGCTTTCTTT. It translates to CASSGRTGGAGTEAFF.

The chain recombines TRBV15 with TRBJ2-2; the match to TRBD1 covers 9 bases. Germline assignment: CDR1 LNHNV and CDR2 YYDKDF (reference sequence). The CDR3 is made up of 15 amino acids. After removal of 4 bases from V and 3 bases from J, the junction contained 3 bases not matched to a gene. The CDR3 sequence: CATSMTGGYTGELFF. The CDR3 nucleotides are TGTGCCACCAGCATGACAGGGGGATACACCGGGGAGCTGTTTTTT.

This clone was picked up one time. This rearrangement joins TRBV6-1 to TRBJ1-5; 11 positions match TRBD1. V was pared by 1 base and J by 2 bases, with 4 bases of the junction left unmatched. Germline V gene data show CDR1 as MNHNS and CDR2 as SASEGT. The CDR3 length is 17 residues. Written as DNA, the CDR3 is TGTGCCAGCAGTGAAGGGACAGGGGGCTCGGGCAATCAGCCCCAGCATTTT. As protein: CASSEGTGGSGNQPQHF.

This chain joins TRBV4-3 and TRBJ2-2, with TRBD2 matching 8 bases. Germline CDR1 LGHNA, CDR2 YSLEER. The CDR3 is 17 residues long. V was clipped by 2 bases and J by 4 bases; unmatched bases: 9. Here the CDR3 reads CASSQLTGGVITGELFF. Here the CDR3 DNA reads TGCGCCAGCAGCCAACTTACGGGGGGGGTTATCACCGGGGAGCTGTTTTTT.

The count of this clone is one. V gene TRBV5-4 combines with J gene TRBJ1-1, with 7 nucleotides matching TRBD1. The CDR3 is 16 residues long. Germline-derived CDR1 and CDR2 are SGHNT and YYREEE (reference sequence). V was clipped by 4 bases and J by 2 bases; unmatched bases: 11. The CDR3 is CASSRPQGIGNTEAFF. The CDR3, as DNA: TGTGCCAGCAGCCGCCCACAGGGGATCGGAAACACTGAAGCTTTCTTT.

The CDR3 loop reads CSVEVLAGGNEQYF. The DNA for the CDR3 is TGCAGCGTTGAAGTACTAGCGGGAGGCAACGAGCAGTACTTC. This chain connects TRBV29-1 to TRBJ2-7, with 12 bases aligning to TRBD2. The CDR3 is 14 residues long. Per germline, CDR1 SQVTM and CDR2 ANQGSEA. V shed 1 base and J 5 bases; nucleotides not matched to a gene: 3.

The rearrangement uses TRBV2 and TRBJ2-7; TRBD2 aligns across 7 bases. The length of the CDR3 is 15 residues. Trimming took 4 bases from V and 3 from J; bases not matched to a gene: 9. Per the germline V gene, CDR1 is SNHLY and CDR2 is FYNNEI. CDR3 coding DNA: TGTGCCAGCAGTGGGGAGCCTAGCGGAAACTACGAGCAGTACTTC. Its protein is CASSGEPSGNYEQYF.

The genes are TRBV5-4 and TRBJ1-1; D may be TRBD1 (6 bases). Germline V gene data show CDR1 as SGHNT and CDR2 as YYREEE (reference sequence). CDR3 length: 17 amino acids. Trimming pared 2 bases from V and 0 bases from J, leaving 17 bases between. As DNA, the CDR3 is TGTGCCAGCAGCTTAGGGGGGGGCGGAGACTTGAACACTGAAGCTTTCTTT. Translation: CASSLGGGGDLNTEAFF.

This chain joins TRBV28 and TRBJ1-3; no clear D. CDR1 is MDHEN and CDR2 is SYDVKM in the germline V gene. The CDR3 consists of 12 residues. V lost 8 bases and J 1 base, leaving 6 bases between the germline ends. CDR3 loop: CASSRSGNTIYF. CDR3 bases: TGTGCCAGCTCCAGATCTGGAAACACCATATATTTT.

This clone was counted once. V and J are TRBV5-5 and TRBJ2-3, with TRBD1 matching 11 bases. V shed 1 base, J shed 2 bases, and the junction held 3 bases outside the gene matches. This CDR3 is built from 16 residues. Looked up from germline, CDR1 is SGHKS and CDR2 is YYEKEE (reference sequence). The chain's CDR3 is CASSLFGQGATDTQYF. The DNA of the CDR3 is TGTGCCAGCAGCTTGTTTGGACAGGGGGCCACAGATACGCAGTATTTT.

Remarks on this clone: Additional DNA sequences in this sample encode the identical CDR3. CDR3 amino acids: CASSFAGGSTDTQYF. The CDR3 bases are TGTGCCAGCAGCTTCGCGGGGGGCTCCACAGATACGCAGTATTTT. The chain joins TRBV7-3 to TRBJ2-3, with TRBD2 matching over 8 bases. This CDR3 contains 15 residues. Germline CDR1 and CDR2: SGHTA and FQGTGA. V was clipped by 3 bases and J by 2 bases; unmatched bases: 4.

The CDR3 loop reads CASSQGQPSSGNTIYF. In DNA form, the CDR3 reads TGTGCCAGCTCACAGGGACAGCCGAGCTCTGGAAACACCATATATTTT. V gene TRBV18 combines with J gene TRBJ1-3; 7 positions agree with TRBD1. V dropped 4 bases and J dropped 0; count of bases not matched to a gene: 6. CDR3 size: 16 residues. Germline CDR1 KGHSH, CDR2 LQKENI.

The rearrangement uses TRBV6-1 and TRBJ1-2; D unresolved. Per the germline V gene, CDR1 is MNHNS and CDR2 is SASEGT. V lost 7 bases and J 0 bases, leaving 15 bases between the germline ends. The CDR3 is 15 amino acids. CDR3 nucleotide sequence: TGTGCCAGCACCATTAATACAGTCCCTAACTATGGCTACACCTTC. Encoded protein: CASTINTVPNYGYTF.